The 24 T cell receptor beta chains in this list originate from one sample, sequenced in a study of cytomegalovirus exposure and HLA in healthy donors. The PCR ran on 60 Vbeta and 13 Jbeta primers. Sequencing used immunoSEQ multiplex PCR; TCRdb keeps in-frame clones, though not all of them. The table lists about 160,000 clones, with 1% to 1.5% in the top ten. The specimen was PBMCs. The receptors shown here come from a woman in her sixties in good health and CMV-seronegative.

The chain has TRBV5-1 and TRBJ1-2; 8 bases match TRBD1. The CDR3 runs to 13 residues. Germline V gene sequence: CDR1 SGHRS, CDR2 YFSETQ. V was pared by 4 bases and J by 6 bases, with 5 bases of the junction left unmatched. The CDR3 nucleotides are TGCGCCAGCAGCGGTACAGGGGGAGATGGCTACACCTTC. Amino acid sequence: CASSGTGGDGYTF.

The gene calls are TRBV9 and TRBJ1-6; no firm D call. Germline CDR1 and CDR2: SGDLS and YYNGEE. The CDR3 length is 18 residues. V was pared by 4 bases and J by 0 bases, with 17 bases between. The CDR3 region has the DNA TGTGCCAGCAGCAAGACGACGGGTACCAGCTCCTATAATTCACCCCTCCACTTT. It yields the protein CASSKTTGTSSYNSPLHF.

The rearrangement uses TRBV5-1 and TRBJ2-5; D possibly corresponds to TRBD2 (7 bases). CDR3 size: 15 residues. Germline CDR1 SGHRS, CDR2 YFSETQ. Deletions cut 0 bases from V and 5 bases from J, with 14 bases between. The CDR3 DNA sequence: TGCGCCAGCAGCTTGGAGGCGGGGGCAGGTGAGACCCAGTACTTC. It encodes CASSLEAGAGETQYF.

CDR3 coding DNA: TGTGCCACCTCTGGACTAGCGGGCTGGTATGGGGAGCAGTTCTTC. Translation: CATSGLAGWYGEQFF. The chain employs TRBV6-1 and TRBJ2-1; 11 bases are shared with TRBD2. CDR1 and CDR2 (germline): MNHNS, SASEGT. The CDR3 totals 15 residues. With 10 bases clipped from V and 10 bases from J, the junction kept 15 bases outside the gene matches.

The chain joins TRBV15 to TRBJ1-5; D ambiguous. This CDR3 comprises 15 residues. The V end was cut by 3 bases, the J end by 0 bases, with 9 bases between. The V gene's germline CDR1 is LNHNV and CDR2 YYDKDF (reference sequence). CDR3 protein: CATSSGINSNQPQHF. DNA for the CDR3: TGTGCCACCAGCAGCGGGATCAATAGCAATCAGCCCCAGCATTTT.

The rearrangement uses TRBV5-1 and TRBJ2-1, with 10 positions matching TRBD2. The germline V gene has CDR1 SGHRS and CDR2 YFSETQ. The CDR3 contains 17 residues. V shed 5 bases and J 5 bases; nucleotides not matched to a gene: 13. The CDR3 here is CASSGIAGGLLNNEQFF. For the CDR3, the DNA is TGCGCCAGCAGTGGTATAGCGGGAGGCTTGCTCAACAATGAGCAGTTCTTC. The complete variable domain, with remaining parts taken from reference TRBV5-1 and TRBJ2-1, reads KAGVTQTPRYLIKTRGQQVTLSCSPISGHRSVSWYQQTPGQGLQFLFEYFSETQRNKGNFPGRFSGRQFSNSRSEMNVSTLELGDSALYLCASSGIAGGLLNNEQFFGPGTRLTVL.

The chain recombines TRBV29-1 with TRBJ2-7, with TRBD1 as a possible D gene (6 bases). The CDR3 sequence is 13 residues long. The ends were cut back, 3 bases at V and 4 bases at J, with 13 bases in the middle. Germline CDR1 reads SQVTM; CDR2 reads ANQGSEA. The CDR3 DNA reads TGCAGCGTTGATGTCGGGCAGGGGTACGAGCAGTACTTC. Its protein is CSVDVGQGYEQYF.

This chain joins TRBV5-6 and TRBJ2-5; D is unresolved. TRBJ2-7 explains the end of the DNA better; the J call may be wrong. The CDR3 length is 13 residues. CDR1 and CDR2 (germline): SGHDT, YYEEEE. The CDR3 here is CASSLGKPYEQYF. As DNA, the CDR3 is TGTGCCAGCAGCTTGGGAAAGCCCTACGAGCAGTACTTC.

The J gene is TRBJ1-4, the V gene TRBV5-4, with TRBD1 identical over 10 bases. This CDR3 is 16 amino acids long. Germline CDR1 reads SGHNT; CDR2 reads YYREEE (reference sequence). J was trimmed by 7 bases and V by 3 bases; bases with no gene match: 9. CDR3 sequence (DNA): TGTGCCAGCAGCTCTCCAGGGGGACAGGGGAGTGAAAAACTGTTTTTT. It yields the protein CASSSPGGQGSEKLFF.

The chain is built from TRBV6-1 and TRBJ2-6; D gene ambiguous. Trimming left V 10 bases short and J 0 bases short, with 13 bases between. The V gene's germline CDR1 is MNHNS and CDR2 SASEGT. There are 15 residues in the CDR3. CDR3 sequence: CATVVRDSGANVLTF. CDR3 coding DNA: TGTGCCACCGTGGTACGAGACTCTGGGGCCAACGTCCTGACTTTC.

This CDR3 reads CAISESRGGPYEQYF. The CDR3 region has the DNA TGTGCCATCAGTGAGTCGAGGGGGGGGCCCTACGAGCAGTACTTC. The rearrangement links TRBV10-3 to TRBJ2-7; perhaps TRBD2 as D (7 bases). The CDR3 runs to 15 residues. V lost 0 bases and J 2 bases, leaving 11 bases between the germline ends. Germline loops: CDR1 ENHRY, CDR2 SYGVKD.

The rearrangement links TRBV2 to TRBJ1-2; 7 nucleotides align to TRBD1. CDR3 length: 13 amino acids. Germline V gene data show CDR1 as SNHLY and CDR2 as FYNNEI. V lost 6 bases, J lost 4 bases, and 5 bases stayed unmatched. The CDR3 here is CASSGDSSYGYTF. In DNA, the CDR3 is TGTGCCAGCAGCGGGGACAGCTCCTATGGCTACACCTTC.

The V gene is TRBV2, the J gene TRBJ1-5; TRBD1 might be the D (5 bases). Trimming cost V 5 bases and J 5 bases, with 10 bases left between them. Germline lookup yields CDR1 SNHLY and CDR2 FYNNEI. CDR3 size: 13 residues. CDR3 in DNA: TGTGCCAGCAGTCAGACAGAATATCAGCCCCAGCATTTT. It codes for CASSQTEYQPQHF.

The gene calls are TRBV6-1 and TRBJ2-5, with D tentatively TRBD1 (5 bases). Judging by the DNA end, TRBJ2-7 fits better; the J call may be wrong. From germline, CDR1 is MNHNS and CDR2 SASEGT. The CDR3 sequence is 14 residues long. CDR3 protein: CASSEQDIYYEQYF. CDR3 coding DNA: TGTGCCAGCAGTGAGCAGGACATATACTACGAGCAGTACTTC.

The V and J genes are TRBV2 and TRBJ2-2; no clear D gene. The germline V gene encodes CDR1 SNHLY and CDR2 FYNNEI. V dropped 1 base and J dropped 0 bases, with 9 bases sitting between them. This CDR3 is built from 16 residues. The chain's CDR3 is CASSEGQSANTGELFF. The CDR3 region has the DNA TGTGCCAGCAGTGAAGGGCAAAGCGCGAACACCGGGGAGCTGTTTTTT.

This chain joins TRBV6-1 and TRBJ2-7, with a tentative D call TRBD1 (6 bases). There are 12 residues in the CDR3. V gave up 7 bases and J gave up 4 bases, with 11 bases separating them. The V gene's germline CDR1 is MNHNS and CDR2 SASEGT. CDR3 nucleotide sequence: TGTGCCAGCATCTGGGACACGTACGAGCAGTACTTC. Its translation is CASIWDTYEQYF.

V and J are TRBV19 and TRBJ2-4; a weak D match, TRBD1 (6 bases). V was pared by 5 bases and J by 0 bases, with 11 bases between. Germline-derived CDR1 and CDR2 are LNHDA and SQIVND (reference sequence). CDR3 length: 15 amino acids. In nucleotides, the CDR3 is TGTGCCAGTAGTGAGACAGGTTTAGCCAAAAACATTCAGTACTTC. This translates into CASSETGLAKNIQYF.

The gene calls are TRBV7-3 and TRBJ2-1; 7 positions agree with TRBD2. V was clipped by 5 bases and J by 9 bases; unmatched bases: 16. The CDR3 sequence is 16 residues long. Germline V gene lookup returns CDR1 SGHTA and CDR2 FQGTGA. Here the CDR3 DNA reads TGTGCCAGCAGCCCAAACCCGGGACGGGGGGAAGGTGAGCAGTTCTTC. It codes for CASSPNPGRGEGEQFF. Drawing the rest from reference TRBV7-3 and TRBJ2-1, the complete variable domain is GAGVSQTPSNKVTEKGKYVELRCDPISGHTALYWYRQSLGQGPEFLIYFQGTGAADDSGLPNDRFFAVRPEGSVSTLKIQRTERGDSAVYLCASSPNPGRGEGEQFFGPGTRLTVL.

The chain has TRBV6-6 and TRBJ1-4, with TRBD1 matching 8 bases. There are 15 residues in the CDR3. V trimming: 6 bases; J trimming: 7 bases; junction bases outside the gene matches: 10. Germline lookup yields CDR1 MNHNY and CDR2 SVGAGI (reference sequence). The CDR3 loop reads CASSHRGQAIEKLFF. DNA of the CDR3: TGTGCCAGCAGCCACAGGGGACAGGCGATTGAAAAACTGTTTTTT.

This rearrangement joins TRBV5-4 to TRBJ2-2; possibly TRBD2 for D (6 bases). V gave up 4 bases and J gave up 4 bases, with 20 bases separating them. The CDR3 contains 17 residues. The V gene's germline CDR1 is SGHNT and CDR2 YYREEE (reference sequence). CDR3 nucleotide sequence: TGTGCCAGCAGCCCCGTAGAGGGACTGGAGGGCACCGGGGAGCTGTTTTTT. Translating it yields CASSPVEGLEGTGELFF. Drawing the rest from reference TRBV5-4 and TRBJ2-2, the complete variable domain is ETGVTQSPTHLIKTRGQQVTLRCSSQSGHNTVSWYQQALGQGPQFIFQYYREEENGRGNFPPRFSGLQFPNYSSELNVNALELDDSALYLCASSPVEGLEGTGELFFGEGSRLTVL.

The chain links TRBV9 to TRBJ1-2; 10 bases are shared with TRBD1. CDR1 is SGDLS and CDR2 is YYNGEE in the germline V gene. The CDR3 sequence is 15 residues long. The V segment lost 4 bases and the J segment 5 bases; nucleotides outside the gene matches: 8. CDR3 residues: CASSPRGQGNYGYTF. The CDR3 nucleotides read TGTGCCAGCAGCCCCCGGGGACAGGGGAATTATGGCTACACCTTC.

This rearrangement joins TRBV4-3 to TRBJ1-2; no definite D call. V lost 3 bases and J lost 0, with 11 bases in between. This CDR3 has 15 amino acids. Germline CDR1 LGHNA, CDR2 YSLEER. The CDR3 spells CASSQRAVTNYGYTF. The CDR3 region has the DNA TGCGCCAGCAGCCAGCGGGCAGTAACTAACTATGGCTACACCTTC.

V usage is TRBV9 and J usage is TRBJ1-6, with TRBD1 matching over 9 bases. The CDR3 extends over 16 amino acids. The V gene's germline CDR1 is SGDLS and CDR2 YYNGEE. The ends lost 4 bases at V and 8 bases at J; junction bases unmatched: 10. The CDR3 sequence is CASSPSGTGMYSPLHF. In DNA, the CDR3 is TGTGCCAGCAGCCCGTCCGGGACAGGGATGTATTCACCCCTCCACTTT. Combining the CDR3 with reference TRBV9 and TRBJ1-6 gives the whole variable domain DSGVTQTPKHLITATGQRVTLRCSPRSGDLSVYWYQQSLDQGLQFLIQYYNGEERAKGNILERFSAQQFPDLHSELNLSSLELGDSALYFCASSPSGTGMYSPLHFGNGTRLTVT.

V gene TRBV11-3 combines with J gene TRBJ2-7; 9 bases are shared with TRBD2. Germline trimming cut 0 bases from V and 4 bases from J; bases unmatched to any gene: 4. Germline V gives CDR1 SGHNT, CDR2 YENEEA. The CDR3 sequence is 15 residues long. The CDR3 reads CASSLDASGVYEQYF. The CDR3 nucleotides are TGTGCCAGCAGCTTAGATGCTAGCGGGGTATACGAGCAGTACTTC.